The 26 T cell receptor beta chains reported below all come from one sample, sequenced in a study of blood T cell repertoires in COVID-19. Sequencing was performed with immunoSEQ multiplex PCR; in TCRdb, only in-frame clones are kept and a portion is missing. The data show under 550,000 clones, over 85% seen once. Source material: peripheral blood. These receptors all stem from a man aged 18-30 years with COVID-19, enrolled during active disease.

V gene TRBV6-6 combines with J gene TRBJ1-1; D is undetermined. CDR1 is MNHNY, CDR2 SVGAGI, per germline (reference sequence). This CDR3 spans 15 amino acids. V lost 0 bases and J lost 4, with 12 bases in between. CDR3 nucleotide sequence: TGTGCCAGCAGTTACTCCGCAGGACGGGGCACTGAAGCTTTCTTT. As protein: CASSYSAGRGTEAFF.

The chain employs TRBV6-5 and TRBJ2-7; 8 nucleotides line up with TRBD2. The germline V gene has CDR1 MNHEY and CDR2 SVGAGI. After removal of 6 bases from V and 4 bases from J, the junction contained 8 bases not matched to a gene. The CDR3 extends over 14 amino acids. The CDR3 DNA sequence: TGTGCCAGCAGAACCCCGGGACTAGGGTACGAGCAGTACTTC. Translated, it gives CASRTPGLGYEQYF.

The V gene is TRBV7-2, the J gene TRBJ2-1; a weak D match, TRBD2 (6 bases). Trimming removed 6 bases from V and 6 bases from J, with 15 bases in between. CDR1 SGHTA and CDR2 FQGNSA come from the germline V gene. The CDR3 is 14 amino acids. The CDR3, as DNA: TGTGCCAGCAGTTTCGGGACTCGCTTCAATGAGCAGTTCTTC. Amino acids: CASSFGTRFNEQFF.

The rearrangement uses TRBV19 and TRBJ2-6; D remains unclear. The CDR3 consists of 13 residues. The V end lost 2 bases, the J end lost 3 bases, and 2 bases lay between the germline ends. The germline gives CDR1 LNHDA, CDR2 SQIVND (reference sequence). The CDR3 nucleotides are TGTGCCAGTAGTATACTTGGGGCCAACGTCCTGACTTTC. Its translation: CASSILGANVLTF.

This clone occurred a few times. The rearrangement links TRBV19 to TRBJ1-5; 7 bases align to TRBD1. Germline CDR1 reads LNHDA; CDR2 reads SQIVND (reference sequence). V lost 10 bases and J lost 1; bases outside the gene matches: 10. The CDR3 spans 15 residues. The CDR3 DNA is TGTGCCACTAATAGGGACAGACAGAGCAATCAGCCCCAGCATTTT. This codes for CATNRDRQSNQPQHF.

The V and J genes are TRBV6-4 and TRBJ1-4; D might be TRBD1 (5 bases). Germline CDR1 and CDR2: MRHNA and SNTAGT. V lost 5 bases to trimming and J lost 7 bases, with 20 bases between them. The CDR3 has 16 residues. The CDR3 nucleotides read TGTGCCAGCAGTTCCCAAGGGGCGGTTGATTCTGAAAAACTGTTTTTT. Its protein product is CASSSQGAVDSEKLFF.

The chain combines TRBV5-6 with TRBJ1-6, with D unclear. Per germline, CDR1 SGHDT and CDR2 YYEEEE. The CDR3 is 15 residues long. Trimming cost V 2 bases and J 1 base, with 7 bases left between them. The CDR3, as DNA: TGTGCCAGCAGCTTATCACGGTCCTATAATTCACCCCTCCACTTT. Translating it yields CASSLSRSYNSPLHF.

The chain links TRBV25-1 to TRBJ1-3; D is ambiguous. Germline CDR1 MGHDK, CDR2 SYGVNS. The CDR3 extends over 16 amino acids. Trimming left V 3 bases short and J 4 bases short, with 16 bases between. The CDR3 loop reads CASSDERGPRGNTIYF. The CDR3 coding sequence is TGTGCCAGCAGTGATGAGCGAGGCCCGCGAGGAAACACCATATATTTT.

The rearrangement links TRBV5-1 to TRBJ1-6; weak D call: TRBD1 (5 bases). The CDR3 totals 16 residues. Trimming left V 1 base short and J 10 bases short, with 18 bases between. Looked up from germline, CDR1 is SGHRS and CDR2 is YFSETQ. CDR3 protein: CASSLNLGEVGSPLHF. The CDR3 coding sequence is TGCGCCAGCAGCTTGAACTTGGGGGAGGTTGGGTCACCCCTCCACTTT.

Comments on this clone: Other DNA sequences in the sample encode the same CDR3. The V call is TRBV5-1, the J call TRBJ2-1, with 8 bases that match TRBD2. Per germline, CDR1 SGHRS and CDR2 YFSETQ. This CDR3 is built from 15 residues. The V segment lost 0 bases and the J segment 3 bases; nucleotides outside the gene matches: 2. The chain's CDR3 is CASSLGLAGYNEQFF. The CDR3 DNA reads as TGCGCCAGCAGCTTGGGTCTAGCGGGCTACAATGAGCAGTTCTTC.

The rearrangement joins TRBV28 to TRBJ1-5; TRBD1 is a possible D gene (5 bases). This CDR3 region has 16 residues. Germline-derived CDR1 and CDR2 are MDHEN and SYDVKM. The V gene lost 5 bases and the J gene lost 2 bases, with 16 bases spanning the gap. DNA of the CDR3: TGTGCCAGCAGTGGGATTAGACAGTCTGGCAATCAGCCCCAGCATTTT. Its protein product is CASSGIRQSGNQPQHF.

The V call is TRBV7-6, the J call TRBJ1-1, with 7 nucleotides matching TRBD1. Germline V gene data show CDR1 as SGHVS and CDR2 as FNYEAQ. V shed 5 bases and J 5 bases; nucleotides not matched to a gene: 14. This CDR3 contains 16 residues. The CDR3 is CASSVAGGFFGTEAFF. CDR3 nucleotides: TGTGCCAGCAGCGTCGCAGGGGGGTTCTTTGGTACTGAAGCTTTCTTT.

V usage is TRBV10-3 and J usage is TRBJ1-5; D gene unclear. Germline CDR1 is ENHRY and CDR2 is SYGVKD. V dropped 10 bases and J dropped 4 bases, with 11 bases sitting between them. CDR3 size: 12 residues. The CDR3 nucleotides are TGTGCCACCTCCCAGTCGAATCAGCCCCAGCATTTT. Amino acids: CATSQSNQPQHF.

The chain couples TRBV6-4 to TRBJ1-2; no firm D call. The CDR3 sequence is 12 residues long. Per the germline V gene, CDR1 is MRHNA and CDR2 is SNTAGT. V gave up 0 bases and J gave up 6 bases, with 5 bases separating them. The CDR3 region has the DNA TGTGCCAGCAGTGACTCCCTAAATGGCTACACCTTC. Translation: CASSDSLNGYTF.

J is TRBJ1-2 and V is TRBV2, with D uncertain. Germline values: CDR1 SNHLY, CDR2 FYNNEI. V lost 6 bases to trimming and J lost 7 bases, with 15 bases between them. The CDR3 totals 13 residues. CDR3 loop: CASRSGFWSGYTF. The CDR3 DNA is TGTGCCAGCAGGTCCGGGTTTTGGTCTGGCTACACCTTC.

The V and J genes are TRBV12-3 or TRBV12-4 and TRBJ2-3, with D unclear. Between the trimmed V and J ends, which lost 3 bases and 6 bases, there was a span of 4 bases. CDR3 length: 11 residues. CDR3 in DNA: TGTGCCAGCAGTTTGGCCGATACGCAGTATTTT. It specifies CASSLADTQYF.

This sequence joins TRBV3-1 (or the pseudogene TRBV3-2) and TRBJ1-4; D call uncertain. The germline V and J ends were trimmed by 4 bases and 7 bases, with 19 bases remaining between them. The CDR3 has 16 amino acids. Germline V gene lookup returns CDR1 LGHDT and CDR2 YNNKEL (reference sequence). Here the CDR3 DNA reads TGTGCCAGCAGCCCCGCATTGTTGGGTGAGGGTGAAAAACTGTTTTTT. This translates into CASSPALLGEGEKLFF.

The V call is TRBV15, the J call TRBJ1-1; no definite D call. The ends were cut back, 8 bases at V and 5 bases at J, with 12 bases in the middle. The CDR3 loop spans 12 amino acids. The germline CDR1 and CDR2 sequences are LNHNV and YYDKDF (reference sequence). CDR3 DNA sequence: TGTGCCACCCCCGACATAGAAACTGAAGCTTTCTTT. Its protein product is CATPDIETEAFF. Together with reference TRBV15 and TRBJ1-1, the CDR3 gives the full variable domain: DAMVIQNPRYQVTQFGKPVTLSCSQTLNHNVMYWYQQKSSQAPKLLFHYYDKDFNNEADTPDNFQSRRPNTSFCFLDIRSPGLGDTAMYLCATPDIETEAFFGQGTRLTVV.

This chain connects TRBV6-1 to TRBJ1-2; D is unclear. The CDR3 runs 12 residues. The germline V gene has CDR1 MNHNS and CDR2 SASEGT. Trimming took off 3 bases at V and 7 bases at J, with 9 bases between the two ends. DNA of the CDR3: TGTGCCAGCAGTGACGGAGATTCTGGCTACACCTTC. Translation gives CASSDGDSGYTF.

The chain carries TRBV7-9 and TRBJ2-1, with D possibly TRBD2 on 5 matching bases. CDR3 length: 16 residues. Germline CDR1 and CDR2: SEHNR and FQNEAQ (reference sequence). V was trimmed by 5 bases and J by 0 bases, leaving 14 bases between them. Written as DNA, the CDR3 is TGTGCCAGCAGCCCCCCATCTGGGAGCTCCTACAATGAGCAGTTCTTC. As protein: CASSPPSGSSYNEQFF.

The chain carries TRBV9 and TRBJ2-3; 9 positions agree with TRBD2. Germline CDR1 reads SGDLS; CDR2 reads YYNGEE. The CDR3 runs 15 residues. V lost 0 bases, J lost 5 bases, and 4 bases stayed unmatched. CDR3 loop: CASSVGASGKDTQYF. The DNA of the CDR3 is TGTGCCAGCAGCGTAGGTGCTAGCGGGAAAGATACGCAGTATTTT. The whole variable domain, remainder taken from reference TRBV9 and TRBJ2-3, is DSGVTQTPKHLITATGQRVTLRCSPRSGDLSVYWYQQSLDQGLQFLIQYYNGEERAKGNILERFSAQQFPDLHSELNLSSLELGDSALYFCASSVGASGKDTQYFGPGTRLTVL.

The CDR3 spells CASSLGTSGHYNEQFF. CDR3 nucleotides: TGTGCCAGCAGCCTAGGGACTAGCGGGCACTACAATGAGCAGTTCTTC. The chain joins TRBV9 to TRBJ2-1; 12 bases match TRBD2. The CDR3 spans 16 residues. V was clipped by 4 bases and J by 3 bases; unmatched bases: 5. Germline V CDR1 and CDR2: SGDLS, YYNGEE.

This clone appeared once. J is TRBJ1-1 and V is TRBV9; D might be TRBD1 (6 bases). Deletions cut 2 bases from V and 4 bases from J, with 9 bases between. The CDR3 is 13 residues long. CDR1 and CDR2 from the germline V gene are SGDLS and YYNGEE. CDR3 in DNA: TGTGCCAGCAGCGTTACAGGGTTCACTGAAGCTTTCTTT. It specifies CASSVTGFTEAFF.

The chain is built from TRBV2 and TRBJ1-3; a weak D match, TRBD1 (5 bases). CDR1 is SNHLY, CDR2 FYNNEI, per germline. The ends were cut back, 0 bases at V and 2 bases at J, with 8 bases in the middle. The CDR3 runs 15 residues. CDR3 residues: CASSEAETAGNTIYF. The CDR3 nucleotides read TGTGCCAGCAGTGAAGCGGAGACAGCTGGAAACACCATATATTTT.

This chain links TRBV9 with TRBJ2-3; D uncertain. This CDR3 region has 15 residues. Germline V CDR1 and CDR2: SGDLS, YYNGEE. V was trimmed by 0 bases and J by 3 bases, leaving 11 bases between them. The CDR3 DNA sequence: TGTGCCAGCAGCGTAGCGGCAGAGGATACAGATACGCAGTATTTT. Its protein product is CASSVAAEDTDTQYF.

In the case of this clone: Other DNA sequences from this sample encode an identical CDR3 as well. Here the CDR3 reads CASSPGQGGETQYF. The CDR3 DNA reads as TGTGCCAGCAGCCCTGGACAGGGTGGAGAGACCCAGTACTTC. This rearrangement joins TRBV7-9 to TRBJ2-5; 8 nucleotides agree with TRBD1. This CDR3 comprises 14 residues. Per germline, CDR1 SEHNR and CDR2 FQNEAQ (reference sequence). J was trimmed by 4 bases and V by 5 bases; bases with no gene match: 6.